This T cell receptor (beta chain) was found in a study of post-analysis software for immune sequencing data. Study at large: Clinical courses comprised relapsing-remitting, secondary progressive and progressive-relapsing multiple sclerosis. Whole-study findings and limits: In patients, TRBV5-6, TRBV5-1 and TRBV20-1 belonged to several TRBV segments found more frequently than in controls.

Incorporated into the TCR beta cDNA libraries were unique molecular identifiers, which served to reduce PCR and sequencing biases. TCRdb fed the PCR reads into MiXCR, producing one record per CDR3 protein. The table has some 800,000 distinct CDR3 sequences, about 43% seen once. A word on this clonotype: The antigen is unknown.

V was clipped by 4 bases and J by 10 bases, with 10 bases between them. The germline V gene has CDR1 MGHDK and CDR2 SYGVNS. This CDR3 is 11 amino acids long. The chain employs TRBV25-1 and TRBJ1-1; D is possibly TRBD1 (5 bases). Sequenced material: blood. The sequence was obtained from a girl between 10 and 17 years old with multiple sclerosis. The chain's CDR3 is CASSVGERAFF. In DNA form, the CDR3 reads TGTGCCAGCAGTGTGGGGGAGAGAGCTTTCTTT.